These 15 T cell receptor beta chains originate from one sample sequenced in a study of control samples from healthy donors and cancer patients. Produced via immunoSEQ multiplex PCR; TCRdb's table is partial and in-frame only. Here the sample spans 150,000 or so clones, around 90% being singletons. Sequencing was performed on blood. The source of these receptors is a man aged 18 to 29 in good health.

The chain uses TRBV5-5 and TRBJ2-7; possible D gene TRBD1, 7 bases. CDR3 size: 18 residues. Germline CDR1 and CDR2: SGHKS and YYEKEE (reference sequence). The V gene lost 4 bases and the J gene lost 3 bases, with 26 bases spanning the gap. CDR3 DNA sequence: TGTGCCAGCAGCCCTCGGGGGTGGGGGCAGGGGGTCGGCTACGAGCAGTACTTC. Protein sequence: CASSPRGWGQGVGYEQYF.

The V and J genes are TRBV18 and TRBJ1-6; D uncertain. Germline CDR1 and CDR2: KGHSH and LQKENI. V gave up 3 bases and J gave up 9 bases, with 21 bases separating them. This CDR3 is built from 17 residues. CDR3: CASSPSSLIWSVSPLHF. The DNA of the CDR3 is TGTGCCAGCTCACCGTCGTCTCTGATCTGGTCGGTTTCACCCCTCCACTTT.

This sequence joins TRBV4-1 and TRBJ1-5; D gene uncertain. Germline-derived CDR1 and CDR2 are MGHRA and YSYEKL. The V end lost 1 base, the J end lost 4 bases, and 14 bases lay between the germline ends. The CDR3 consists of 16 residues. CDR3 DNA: TGCGCCAGCAGCCAAGGATTATCCACGTCAAATCAGCCCCAGCATTTT. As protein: CASSQGLSTSNQPQHF.

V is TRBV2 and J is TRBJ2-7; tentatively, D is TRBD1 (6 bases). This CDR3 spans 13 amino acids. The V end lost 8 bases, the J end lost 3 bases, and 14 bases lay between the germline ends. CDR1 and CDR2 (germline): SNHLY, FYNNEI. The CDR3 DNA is TGTGCCAGCCGGTACAGGGAGAACTACGAGCAGTACTTC. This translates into CASRYRENYEQYF.

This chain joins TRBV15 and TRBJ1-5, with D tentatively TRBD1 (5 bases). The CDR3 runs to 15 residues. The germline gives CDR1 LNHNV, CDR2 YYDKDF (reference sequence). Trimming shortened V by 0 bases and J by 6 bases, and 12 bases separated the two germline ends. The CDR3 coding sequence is TGTGCCACCAGCAGAGACGGGGCGACGGGTCAGCCCCAGCATTTT. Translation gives CATSRDGATGQPQHF.

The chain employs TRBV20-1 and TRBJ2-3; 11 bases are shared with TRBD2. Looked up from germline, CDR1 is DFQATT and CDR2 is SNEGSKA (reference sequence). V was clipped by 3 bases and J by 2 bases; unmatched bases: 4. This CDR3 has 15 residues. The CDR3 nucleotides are TGCAGTGCTAGTGGGACTAGCGGTAACACAGATACGCAGTATTTT. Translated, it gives CSASGTSGNTDTQYF.

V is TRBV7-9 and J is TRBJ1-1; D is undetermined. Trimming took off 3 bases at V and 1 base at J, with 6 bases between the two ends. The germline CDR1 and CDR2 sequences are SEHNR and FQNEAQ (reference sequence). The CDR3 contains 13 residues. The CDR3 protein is CASSFRGNTEAFF. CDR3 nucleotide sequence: TGTGCCAGCAGCTTTAGAGGGAACACTGAAGCTTTCTTT.

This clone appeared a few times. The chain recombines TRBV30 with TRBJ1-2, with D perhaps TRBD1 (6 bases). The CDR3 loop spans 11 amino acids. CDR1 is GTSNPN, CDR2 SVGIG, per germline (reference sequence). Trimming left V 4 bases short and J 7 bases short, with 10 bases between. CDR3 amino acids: CAWKDSLGYTF. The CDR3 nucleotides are TGTGCCTGGAAGGACAGCCTTGGCTACACCTTC.

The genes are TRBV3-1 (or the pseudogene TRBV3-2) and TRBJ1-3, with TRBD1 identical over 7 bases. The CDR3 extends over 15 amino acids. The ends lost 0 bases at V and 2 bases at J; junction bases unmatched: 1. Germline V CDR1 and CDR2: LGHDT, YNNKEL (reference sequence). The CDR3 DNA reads TGTGCCAGCAGCCAAGACACAGGGGCTGGAAACACCATATATTTT. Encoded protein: CASSQDTGAGNTIYF.

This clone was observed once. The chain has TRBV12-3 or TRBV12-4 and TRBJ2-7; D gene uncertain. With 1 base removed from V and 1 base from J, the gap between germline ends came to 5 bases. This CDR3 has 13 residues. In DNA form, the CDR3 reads TGTGCCAGCAGTTTAGGACGGTCCTACGAGCAGTACTTC. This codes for CASSLGRSYEQYF.

CDR3 sequence: CASSPRLAGVNTGELFF. The CDR3 coding sequence is TGTGCCAGCAGCCCCCGCCTTGCGGGGGTGAACACCGGGGAGCTGTTTTTT. This chain links TRBV9 with TRBJ2-2, with TRBD2 matching 7 bases. This CDR3 has 17 residues. Germline loops: CDR1 SGDLS, CDR2 YYNGEE. The J segment lost 1 base and the V segment lost 4 bases, leaving 10 bases of the junction unmatched.

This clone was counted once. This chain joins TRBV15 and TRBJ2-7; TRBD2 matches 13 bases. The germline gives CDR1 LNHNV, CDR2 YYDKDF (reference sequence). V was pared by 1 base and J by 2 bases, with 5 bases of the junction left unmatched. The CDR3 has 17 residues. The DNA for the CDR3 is TGTGCCACCAGCAGAGCGGGACTAGCGGGGCGAACCTACGAGCAGTACTTC. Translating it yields CATSRAGLAGRTYEQYF. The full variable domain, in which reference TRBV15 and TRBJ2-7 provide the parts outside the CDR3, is DAMVIQNPRYQVTQFGKPVTLSCSQTLNHNVMYWYQQKSSQAPKLLFHYYDKDFNNEADTPDNFQSRRPNTSFCFLDIRSPGLGDTAMYLCATSRAGLAGRTYEQYFGPGTRLTVT.

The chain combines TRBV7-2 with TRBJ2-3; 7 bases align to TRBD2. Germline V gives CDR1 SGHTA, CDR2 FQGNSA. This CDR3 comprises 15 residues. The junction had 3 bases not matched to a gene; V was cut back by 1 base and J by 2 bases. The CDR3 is CASSLELADTDTQYF. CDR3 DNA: TGTGCCAGCAGCTTAGAGCTAGCGGACACAGATACGCAGTATTTT.

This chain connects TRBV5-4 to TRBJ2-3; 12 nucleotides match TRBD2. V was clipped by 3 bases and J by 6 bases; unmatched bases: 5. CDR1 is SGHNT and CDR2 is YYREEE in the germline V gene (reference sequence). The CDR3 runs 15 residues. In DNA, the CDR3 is TGTGCCAGCAGCTCTGGACTAGCGGGGTCGGATACGCAGTATTTT. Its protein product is CASSSGLAGSDTQYF.

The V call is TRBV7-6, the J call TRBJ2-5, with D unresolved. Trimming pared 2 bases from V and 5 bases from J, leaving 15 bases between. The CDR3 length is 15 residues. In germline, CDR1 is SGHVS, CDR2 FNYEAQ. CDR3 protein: CASSLRVVQMETQYF. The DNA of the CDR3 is TGTGCCAGCAGCTTAAGAGTAGTACAAATGGAGACCCAGTACTTC.